Given below is one T cell receptor beta chain in context. Germline-derived CDR1 and CDR2 are SGHDT and YYEEEE. This CDR3 comprises 14 residues. The data derive from a study of shared clonotypes between healthy human individuals. The method was immunoSEQ multiplex PCR; TCRdb's version includes in-frame clones alone and lacks a portion of them. The repertoire holds around 2.1 million clones, about 92% seen once, with 1.5% to 2% in the top ten. CD45RO-negative, CCR7-positively selected cells formed the naive CD8 fraction, excluding terminally differentiated effector memory CD45RA+ cells. This rearrangement joins TRBV5-6 to TRBJ2-5, with D possibly called TRBD1 or TRBD2 (5 bases each). Judging by the DNA end, TRBJ2-7 fits better; the J call may be wrong. The clonotype was recovered from a man aged 18 to 30 in good health. Some clones in this sample may be carry-over from other donors' samples. The specimen sequenced was naive CD8+ T cells from PBMCs. The CDR3 sequence: CASSDGAGPYEQYF. CDR3 bases: TGTGCCAGCAGCGACGGGGCCGGCCCGTACGAGCAGTACTTC.